This T cell receptor beta chain appears in the sequencing data of a study of T cell responses to AZD1222 COVID-19 vaccine. Study-wide results and limits: Only a handful of AZD1222 recipients were seropositive at baseline.

As for this clone: Its specificity is unknown.

This CDR3 spans 14 amino acids. V was trimmed by 5 bases and J by 4 bases, leaving 14 bases between them. Germline V gives CDR1 MNHEY, CDR2 SVGAGI. The assay was immunoSEQ multiplex PCR, and TCRdb's table has in-frame clones only and misses some. Of approximately 150,000 clones listed, more than 85% are singletons. The sample in question was peripheral blood, obtained on day 0 of AZD1222 vaccination. The chain couples TRBV6-5 to TRBJ1-1; D possibly corresponds to TRBD1 (5 bases). This sequence was found in an adult in good health. The CDR3 DNA sequence: TGTGCCAGCAGTCTCGGGGGTGGGGGCACTGAAGCTTTCTTT. Amino acid sequence: CASSLGGGGTEAFF.